This T cell receptor beta chain was sequenced in a study of blood T cell repertoires in COVID-19. About the study: Collection of acute and convalescent COVID-19 samples took place in the United States, Italy and Spain. Sources were T cells, B-cell-depleted T cells, or PBMCs; the material itself was cDNA or gDNA.

As handled by the study authors: Estimates of nucleated cell counts were drawn from the amplification of reference gene primers. The table came from immunoSEQ multiplex PCR; TCRdb's copy has only in-frame clones and leaves some out. V, J and clone size are those of that table, while D and trimming were read from the DNA. The sample has some 230,000 clones, roughly 84% seen once; the top ten hold around 2.7%. With 3 bases removed from V and 5 bases from J, the gap between germline ends came to 11 bases. In germline, CDR1 is SGHRS, CDR2 YFSETQ. The CDR3 is 14 amino acids. Input material: peripheral blood. The gene calls are TRBV5-1 and TRBJ1-4, with D possibly being TRBD1 (5 bases). This clonotype originated in a woman in her thirties who had recovered from COVID-19. The CDR3 sequence is CASSWTTQNEKLFF. CDR3 nucleotide sequence: TGCGCCAGCAGCTGGACAACCCAGAATGAAAAACTGTTTTTT.